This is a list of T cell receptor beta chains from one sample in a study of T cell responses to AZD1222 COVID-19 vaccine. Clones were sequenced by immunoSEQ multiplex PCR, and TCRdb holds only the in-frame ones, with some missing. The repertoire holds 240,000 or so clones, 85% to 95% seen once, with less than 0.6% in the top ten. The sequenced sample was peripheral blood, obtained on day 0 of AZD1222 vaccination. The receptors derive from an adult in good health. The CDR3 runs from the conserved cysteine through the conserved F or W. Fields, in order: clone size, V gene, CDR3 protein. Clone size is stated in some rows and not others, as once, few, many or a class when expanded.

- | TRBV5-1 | CASSTGTEQETQYF
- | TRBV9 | CASSLSGTGREKLFF
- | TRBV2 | CASSDLAGGTEAFF
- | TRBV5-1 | CASSYSGATGYTF
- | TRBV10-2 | CASSVRREGYEQYF
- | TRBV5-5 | CASSLLLVSGNTIYF
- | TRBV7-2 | CASSFDSNQPQHF
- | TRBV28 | CASSRTGGAIEAFF
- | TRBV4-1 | CASSQAGLAGTDTQYF
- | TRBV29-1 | CSVVQGLGYEQYF
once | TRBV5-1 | CASSPPQGAGNTIYF
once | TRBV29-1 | CSVREGGAYTEAFF
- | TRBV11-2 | CASSFSGTPYEQYF
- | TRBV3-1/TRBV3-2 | CASRDFESGELFF
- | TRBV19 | CASSQAREQFF
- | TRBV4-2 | CASSLEAAGSDTQYF
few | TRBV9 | CASSVQAGLRSYNEQFF
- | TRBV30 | CAWSVRRSIGTQYF
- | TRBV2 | CASTLNSKETQYF
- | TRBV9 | CASSVSGQGPHEQYF
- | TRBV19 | CASSWTVGSNQPQHF
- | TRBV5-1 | CASSSGTASSYEQYF
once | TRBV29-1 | CSVLTSGGGETQYF
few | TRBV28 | CASSLTRLRQPQHF
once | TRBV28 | CASSPVGAGTEAFF
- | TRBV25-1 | CASSGGTVPYGYTF
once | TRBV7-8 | CASSLSTPTNQPQHF
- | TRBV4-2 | CASSQDMTREQYF
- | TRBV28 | CASTTGGISGNTIYF
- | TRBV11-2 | CASSLLGTGLYNEQFF
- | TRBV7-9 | CASSLARTSGHSNNEQFF
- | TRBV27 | CASSLLGSTEAFF
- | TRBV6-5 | CASCLTAGTEAFF
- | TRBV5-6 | CASSFSGSGRYEQFF
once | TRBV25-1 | CASSDPRTGGTEAFF
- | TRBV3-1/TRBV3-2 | CASSQSVGLYQEKLFF
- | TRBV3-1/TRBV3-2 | CASSQSMPGELFF
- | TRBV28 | CASRRKDTWGNEQFF
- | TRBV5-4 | CASTDQLNYEQFF
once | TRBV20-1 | CSASTDGIEKLFF
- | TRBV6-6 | CASSLRGEGGELFF
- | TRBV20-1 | CSASAPIQGNTEAFF
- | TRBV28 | CASSLPGGYEQYF
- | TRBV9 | CASSVDPLGGNTIYF
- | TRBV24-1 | CATSDRGANLNEQFF
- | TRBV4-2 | CASSQTGTSGGAWDNEQFF
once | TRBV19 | CASRRPGVYGYTF
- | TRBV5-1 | CASSLVRPSNTGELFF
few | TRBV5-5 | CASSLEGAIGYTF
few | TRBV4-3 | CASSQREGSYEQYF
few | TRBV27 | CASRKGGVNNEQYF